This is a list of T cell receptor beta chains from one sample in a study of cytomegalovirus exposure and HLA in healthy donors. Using immunoSEQ multiplex PCR, the repertoire was profiled, and TCRdb retains in-frame clones only, with some absent. The data contain 150,000 to 200,000 clones, approximately 65% of them singletons. Sequencing was done on a sample of PBMCs. The receptor source for this set is a man in his forties or fifties in good health and CMV-seronegative. CDR3s include the opening cysteine and the closing phenylalanine or tryptophan. The D gene is left open where the match is weak. The size entry is marked missing in some rows and otherwise reads once, few, many or a size class.

CASLGVPHNEQFF TGTGCCAGCCTGGGAGTACCTCACAATGAGCAGTTCTTC . TRBJ2-1 . TRBV7-9
CASSPRGTEAFF TGTGCCAGCAGCCCCCGGGGCACTGAAGCTTTCTTT . TRBJ1-1 . TRBV7-8
CASSSAGSVVEQYF TGCGCCAGCAGCTCAGCGGGATCGGTCGTCGAGCAGTACTTC TRBD2 TRBJ2-7 . TRBV5-1
CASSYSSGPAGGYTF TGTGCCAGCAGTTACTCCTCCGGGCCAGCGGGTGGCTACACCTTC . TRBJ1-2 . TRBV6-6
CASSQSGRKNGPSTNEKLFF TGCGCCAGCAGTCAATCGGGGAGGAAAAACGGACCATCAACTAATGAAAAACTGTTTTTT . TRBJ1-4 . TRBV23-1
CASSYSKGRGTYNEQFF TGTGCCAGCAGTTATTCGAAGGGTAGGGGCACCTACAATGAGCAGTTCTTC . TRBJ2-1 few TRBV6-9
CASSLTGDNEQFF TGTGCCAGCAGCTTAACGGGAGACAATGAGCAGTTCTTC . TRBJ2-1 once TRBV11-2
CASSLTGGDPPLHF TGTGCCAGCAGTTTGACAGGGGGAGATCCACCCCTCCACTTT TRBD1 TRBJ1-6 . TRBV27
CASSVGREPYEQYF TGTGCCAGCAGCGTAGGGCGGGAACCCTACGAGCAGTACTTC . TRBJ2-7 . TRBV9
CASSLSHSTYEQYF TGTGCCAGCAGCTTAAGCCACTCTACCTACGAGCAGTACTTC . TRBJ2-7 few TRBV7-2
CASSSIDRGPTGNTIYF TGTGCCAGTAGTTCTATAGACAGGGGACCGACTGGAAACACCATATATTTT TRBD1 TRBJ1-3 few TRBV19
CASSLELGGYEQYF TGTGCCAGCAGCTTAGAACTAGGAGGGTACGAGCAGTACTTC . TRBJ2-7 once TRBV11-2
CASSLAWDRVYEQYF TGCGCCAGCAGCTTGGCCTGGGACAGGGTGTACGAGCAGTACTTC TRBD1 TRBJ2-7 . TRBV5-1
CASNEAFQETQYF TGCGCCAGCAACGAGGCGTTCCAAGAGACCCAGTACTTC . TRBJ2-5 . TRBV5-1
CASYLGGSYYGYTF TGTGCCAGCTACCTGGGGGGGTCTTACTATGGCTACACCTTC . TRBJ1-2 . TRBV6-1
CASSVADQGYEAFF TGTGCCAGCAGCGTAGCTGATCAGGGGTATGAAGCTTTCTTT . TRBJ1-1 . TRBV9
CASRLQETQYF TGCGCCAGCAGACTACAAGAGACCCAGTACTTC . TRBJ2-5 few TRBV5-1
CAIRGQGDEKLFF TGTGCCATCCGGGGACAGGGGGATGAAAAACTGTTTTTT TRBD1 TRBJ1-4 . TRBV6-6
CASSSLEGGTDTQYF TGTGCCAGCAGCTCCCTGGAGGGCGGCACAGATACGCAGTATTTT . TRBJ2-3 . TRBV11-2
CASRISAGAMDNEQFF TGTGCCAGCAGGATATCAGCGGGAGCTATGGACAATGAGCAGTTCTTC TRBD2 TRBJ2-1 . TRBV2
CASSWTSGTDTQYF TGTGCCAGTAGCTGGACTAGCGGCACAGATACGCAGTATTTT TRBD2 TRBJ2-3 few TRBV19
CASRRSGAGYEQFF TGTGCCAGTAGAAGGAGCGGGGCAGGCTATGAGCAGTTCTTC TRBD2 TRBJ2-1 few TRBV19
CASSLLPYQEQFF TGTGCCAGCAGCTTACTCCCCTACCAAGAGCAGTTCTTC . TRBJ2-1 . TRBV7-2
CASSHMGRGPYEQYF TGTGCCAGCAGCCATATGGGGCGGGGCCCCTACGAGCAGTACTTC . TRBJ2-7 . TRBV5-4
CASSKSQGNTGELFF TGTGCCAGCTCAAAATCTCAGGGGAACACCGGGGAGCTGTTTTTT . TRBJ2-2 . TRBV18
CASSTRVDMWTEAFF TGCGCCAGCAGCACCCGGGTCGATATGTGGACTGAAGCTTTCTTT . TRBJ1-1 . TRBV5-1
CSARGSLQETQYF TGCAGCGCCCGGGGGAGCCTACAAGAGACCCAGTACTTC . TRBJ2-5 . TRBV29-1
CSSSINEQFF TGTTCCAGCAGTATCAATGAGCAGTTCTTC . TRBJ2-1 . TRBV7-9
CASSLTGQEKLFF TGTGCCAGCAGCTTAACAGGGCAGGAAAAACTGTTTTTT . TRBJ1-4 . TRBV7-6
CASSSTPRVEKLFF TGTGCCAGCAGTTCAACGCCCAGGGTCGAAAAACTGTTTTTT . TRBJ1-4 . TRBV28
CASSPRGRNTIYF TGTGCCAGTAGTCCGCGGGGAAGAAACACCATATATTTT . TRBJ1-3 . TRBV19
CASSSGQINYGYTF TGTGCCAGCAGTTCGGGACAGATTAACTATGGCTACACCTTC TRBD1 TRBJ1-2 once TRBV27
CAISESGTGQSSGQPQHF TGTGCCATCAGTGAGTCGGGAACGGGACAGAGCTCGGGACAGCCCCAGCATTTT TRBD1 TRBJ1-5 . TRBV10-3
CASSSSGRSYNEQFF TGTGCCAGCAGCTCTAGCGGGCGCTCCTACAATGAGCAGTTCTTC TRBD2 TRBJ2-1 . TRBV5-5
CAWTGGQGHFVNGYTF TGTGCCTGGACAGGGGGACAGGGGCATTTTGTAAATGGCTACACCTTC TRBD1 TRBJ1-2 . TRBV30
CASSDQGLEKLFF TGTGCCAGCAGCGACCAGGGGTTGGAAAAACTGTTTTTT . TRBJ1-4 . TRBV5-4
CSVATSGYYEQYF TGCAGCGTTGCGACTAGCGGGTACTACGAGCAGTACTTC TRBD2 TRBJ2-7 few TRBV29-1
CASSIISAGNGETQYF TGTGCCAGTAGTATAATTTCGGCGGGAAATGGGGAGACCCAGTACTTC . TRBJ2-5 . TRBV19
CSVEGTSTDTQYF TGCAGCGTTGAAGGGACTAGCACAGATACGCAGTATTTT . TRBJ2-3 . TRBV29-1
CASSLFIRAGETQYF TGTGCCAGCAGTCTGTTCATCCGGGCGGGGGAGACCCAGTACTTC . TRBJ2-5 few TRBV6-6
CATSRDRAAKNIQYF TGTGCCACCAGCAGGGACAGGGCGGCCAAAAACATTCAGTACTTC TRBD1 TRBJ2-4 . TRBV15
CSVVIPDTQYF TGCAGCGTTGTTATCCCAGATACGCAGTATTTT . TRBJ2-3 . TRBV29-1
CASRTGTSGYNEQFF TGTGCCAGCAGAACCGGGACTAGCGGCTACAATGAGCAGTTCTTC TRBD2 TRBJ2-1 . TRBV2
CAWSALGQGAQPQHF TGTGCCTGGAGTGCCCTAGGACAGGGGGCTCAGCCCCAGCATTTT TRBD1 TRBJ1-5 . TRBV30
CASSQDRGAPHYQPQHF TGTGCCAGCAGCCAAGATCGGGGGGCTCCCCATTATCAGCCCCAGCATTTT . TRBJ1-5 . TRBV14
CSSSRETGAYEQYF TGTTCCAGCAGCAGGGAGACAGGGGCATACGAGCAGTACTTC TRBD1 TRBJ2-7 . TRBV7-9
CASSSRDRVHEQYF TGTGCCAGCAGCTCCCGGGACAGGGTCCACGAGCAGTACTTC TRBD1 TRBJ2-7 . TRBV7-9
CASSRDKNSNQPQHF TGTGCCAGCTCACGAGACAAGAATAGCAATCAGCCCCAGCATTTT . TRBJ1-5 . TRBV18
CSSSSSGQEPYNEQFF TGTTCCAGCAGTTCGTCGGGACAGGAACCCTACAATGAGCAGTTCTTC TRBD1 TRBJ2-1 . TRBV7-9
CASSSIPGTGTHEAFF TGCGCCAGCAGCTCAATTCCCGGGACAGGGACGCATGAGGCTTTCTTT TRBD1 TRBJ1-1 once TRBV5-1
CASSERDRGVPEAFF TGTGCCAGTAGTGAGAGGGACAGGGGCGTCCCTGAAGCTTTCTTT TRBD1 TRBJ1-1 many TRBV19
CASSWTGDQPQHF TGCGCCAGCAGCTGGACAGGGGATCAGCCCCAGCATTTT TRBD1 TRBJ1-5 . TRBV5-1
CATLRLVGDNEQFF TGTGCCACCTTAAGACTAGTTGGGGACAATGAGCAGTTCTTC . TRBJ2-1 . TRBV5-4
CSVALALRLETQYF TGCAGCGTTGCCTTGGCCCTCCGCTTAGAGACCCAGTACTTC . TRBJ2-5 . TRBV29-1
CASSESSGPYNEQFF TGTGCCAGCAGTGAGTCTAGCGGTCCCTACAATGAGCAGTTCTTC TRBD2 TRBJ2-1 . TRBV6-6
CASSGTGGADTQYF TGTGCCAGCAGTGGGACAGGGGGCGCAGATACGCAGTATTTT TRBD1 TRBJ2-3 few TRBV6-1
CASSPLGQGGDQPQHF TGTGCCAGTAGTCCGTTGGGACAGGGTGGGGATCAGCCCCAGCATTTT TRBD1 TRBJ1-5 . TRBV19
CASSIRDSSVQPQHF TGTGCCAGTAGTATCCGGGACAGCTCCGTGCAGCCCCAGCATTTT TRBD1 TRBJ1-5 . TRBV19
CASSFLAGVNNEQFF TGCGCCAGCAGCTTCCTAGCGGGAGTTAACAATGAGCAGTTCTTC TRBD2 TRBJ2-1 once TRBV5-1
CASSRQGARDTEAFF TGTGCCAGCAGCCGACAGGGGGCTCGGGACACTGAAGCTTTCTTT TRBD1 TRBJ1-1 once TRBV7-2